Sequencing of this T cell receptor beta chain was carried out in a study of blood T cells in healthy people across ages (dated by TCRdb to 2013 to 2016). For the wider study: In model experiments, template switching captured about one uniquely barcoded TCR beta cDNA molecule for every two T cells. The donors were split into four age groups: young (average 16 years), middle-aged (roughly 39), aged (roughly 60) and long-lived (about 82). Donors of different ages were randomly distributed across sequencing lanes to avoid experimental bias. The study measured age-related changes in TCR beta repertoire diversity using deep sequencing normalized with unique cDNA molecular identifiers. Using the same blood draw, the study looked at two additional independent replicas of 1 million unique cDNA reads for two donors, one aged 18 to 30 and the other aged 80 or older.

Results the study describes overall, beyond this receptor: Because the CMV infection status of the donors was unknown, age-related changes in expanded clonotypes may potentially have been confounded. Observed TCR beta diversity per million T cells fell roughly linearly with age, and a significant reduction was already apparent by age around 40. The percentage of naive T cells measured by flow cytometry correlated strongly with observed TCR beta diversity. Compared with the aged group, the long-lived group had more naive CD4+ T cells, fewer expanded clones and increased TCR diversity, a pattern suggesting age selection. Estimates of total diversity based on one million sequenced T cells were regarded as lower bounds and as underestimates. Bulk unsorted PBMC profiling prevented conclusive comparison of naive and antigen-experienced compartments.

The CDR3 runs 14 residues from the cysteine to the phenylalanine. Only the CDR3 portion is preserved as DNA: 42 bases, with reading frame beginning at the first base. The junction carries 8 bases between V and J, which are trimmed by 4 bases and 1 base respectively. Donors were 39 systemically healthy Caucasian individuals from Russia aged roughly 6 to 90 years. Each donor gave 8 to 10 milliliters of peripheral blood, drawn into EDTA-treated Vacutainer tubes. PBMCs were isolated by Ficoll-Paque density-gradient centrifugation, with at least 6 million obtained per sample. Total RNA, at least 5 micrograms per sample, was extracted from PBMCs with Trizol reagent. Naive CD45RAhigh/CD27high T cell percentages were measured by flow cytometry on a PBMC aliquot from every donor. The library was made by 5' RACE. The sequencer listed for this sample is Illumina HiSeq 2500. A second PCR of 7 to 11 cycles was performed with a sample-barcoded 5' primer and a J-beta primer mix. A template-switch 5' adaptor carrying 12 random nucleotides introduced a unique molecular identifier onto each TCR beta cDNA molecule. At least 2.5 million CDR3-containing paired-end reads were obtained from each sample. The Mint cDNA synthesis kit, primed by a TRBC-specific oligonucleotide, was used to synthesize first-strand cDNA from all RNA. Following uracil-DNA glycosylase treatment, all cDNA underwent a first 18-cycle PCR with the universal primers M1SS and BC2_uni_R. The paper's processing steps were these. Normalization of each sample was performed by random selection of 1 million high-quality reads, each carrying a distinct molecular identifier. Reads sharing molecular identifiers were discarded rather than binned into consensus sequences. MiTCR, with a Q25 quality threshold and the strictest error-elimination algorithm, was used for CDR3 identification, clonotype clustering and error correction. Lower-bound total TCR beta diversity was estimated with a nonparametric unseen species model using Euler transformation. In-frame beta chains were kept once TCRdb had trimmed the public reads at Q25 with fastp and called clones with MiXCR. For every CDR3 protein sequence, its rows merge into one entry that carries the most common genes and DNA. The V and J calls shown here were made by TCRdb, not taken from the authors' results. In all, the sample holds 1.6 million or so distinct CDR3 sequences, and roughly 32% of those were seen once. Approximately 10% of the sample is held by the ten biggest clonotypes.

For this clonotype: Its antigen is currently not known. This may be a read error: a much more frequent sequence differs by one nucleotide.

The receptor was isolated from a woman younger than 45 in good health. The sequence links TRBV12-3 or TRBV12-4 to TRBJ1-5; no D gene can be assigned with confidence. The sequencing input was blood. The sequence in DNA is TGTGCCAGCAGTTGCTCGGGGAGCAATCAGCCCCAGCATTTT. Its translation reads: CASSCSGSNQPQHF.